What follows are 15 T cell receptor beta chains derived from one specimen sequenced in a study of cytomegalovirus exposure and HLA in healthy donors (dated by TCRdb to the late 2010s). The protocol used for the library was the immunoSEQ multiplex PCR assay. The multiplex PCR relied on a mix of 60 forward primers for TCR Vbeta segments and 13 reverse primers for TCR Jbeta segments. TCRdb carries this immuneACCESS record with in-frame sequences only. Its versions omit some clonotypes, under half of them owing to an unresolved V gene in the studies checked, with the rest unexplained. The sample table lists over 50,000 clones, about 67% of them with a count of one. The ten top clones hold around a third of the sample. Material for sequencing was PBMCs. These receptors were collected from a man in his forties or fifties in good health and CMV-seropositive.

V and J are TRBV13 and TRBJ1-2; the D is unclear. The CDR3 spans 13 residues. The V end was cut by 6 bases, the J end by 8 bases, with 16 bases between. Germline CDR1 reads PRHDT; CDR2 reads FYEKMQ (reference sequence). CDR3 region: CASRAPPRSGYTF. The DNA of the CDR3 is TGTGCCAGCAGAGCCCCCCCTCGGAGCGGCTACACCTTC.

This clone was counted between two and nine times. The CDR3 nucleotides are TGTGCCAGCAGCTTAACTTCGACACCCCCTGGGGCCAACGTCCTGACTTTC. Protein: CASSLTSTPPGANVLTF. The V and J genes are TRBV7-3 and TRBJ2-6, with D hard to call. Trimming took 0 bases from V and 2 from J, leaving 11 bases between them. Germline V lookup: CDR1 SGHTA, CDR2 FQGTGA. The CDR3 has 17 residues. Complete variable domain (other parts from reference TRBV7-3 and TRBJ2-6): GAGVSQTPSNKVTEKGKYVELRCDPISGHTALYWYRQSLGQGPEFLIYFQGTGAADDSGLPNDRFFAVRPEGSVSTLKIQRTERGDSAVYLCASSLTSTPPGANVLTFGAGSRLTVL.

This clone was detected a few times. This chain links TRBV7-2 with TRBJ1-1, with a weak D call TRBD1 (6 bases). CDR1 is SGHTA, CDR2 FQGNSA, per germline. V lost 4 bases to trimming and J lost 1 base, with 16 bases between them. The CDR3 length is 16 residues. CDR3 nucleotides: TGTGCCAGCAGCTCTGACTTGACAGGCAGGAACACTGAAGCTTTCTTT. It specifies CASSSDLTGRNTEAFF.

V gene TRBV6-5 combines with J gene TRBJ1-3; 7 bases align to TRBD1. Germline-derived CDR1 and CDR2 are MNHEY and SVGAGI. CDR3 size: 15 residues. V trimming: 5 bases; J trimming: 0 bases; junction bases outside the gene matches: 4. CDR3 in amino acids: CASSNWDSSGNTIYF. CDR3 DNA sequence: TGTGCCAGCAGTAATTGGGACAGCTCTGGAAACACCATATATTTT.

The CDR3 DNA sequence: TGTGCCAGTAGTATAGCAGGGCGCGGATCACCCCTCCACTTT. Its translation is CASSIAGRGSPLHF. This chain links TRBV19 with TRBJ1-6; D possibly corresponds to TRBD1 (5 bases). The CDR3 loop spans 14 amino acids. V was trimmed by 1 base and J by 10 bases, leaving 11 bases between them. Per the germline V gene, CDR1 is LNHDA and CDR2 is SQIVND (reference sequence).

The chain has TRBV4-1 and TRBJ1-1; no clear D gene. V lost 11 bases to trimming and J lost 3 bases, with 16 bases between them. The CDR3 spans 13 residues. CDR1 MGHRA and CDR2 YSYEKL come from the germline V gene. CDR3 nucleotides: TGCGCCTCAACCCCGGGGTTTCACACTGAAGCTTTCTTT. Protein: CASTPGFHTEAFF.

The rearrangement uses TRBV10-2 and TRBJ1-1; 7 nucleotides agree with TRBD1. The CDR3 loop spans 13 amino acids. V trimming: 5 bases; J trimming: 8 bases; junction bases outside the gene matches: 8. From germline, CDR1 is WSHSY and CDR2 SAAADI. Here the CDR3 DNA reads TGCGCCAGCAGTTCGGTAGGGACAGCAGAAGCTTTCTTT. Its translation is CASSSVGTAEAFF.

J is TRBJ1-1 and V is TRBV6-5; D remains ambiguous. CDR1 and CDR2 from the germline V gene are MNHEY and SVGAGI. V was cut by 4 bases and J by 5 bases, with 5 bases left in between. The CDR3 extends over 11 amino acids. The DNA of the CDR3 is TGTGCCAGCAGTTCGGGGACTGAAGCTTTCTTT. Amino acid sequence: CASSSGTEAFF.

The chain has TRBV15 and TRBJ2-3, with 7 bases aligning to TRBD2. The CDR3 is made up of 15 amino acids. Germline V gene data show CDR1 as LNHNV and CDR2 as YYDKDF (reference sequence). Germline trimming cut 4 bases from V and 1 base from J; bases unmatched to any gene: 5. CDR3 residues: CATSKRGGGTDTQYF. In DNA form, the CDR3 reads TGTGCCACCAGCAAACGGGGAGGGGGCACAGATACGCAGTATTTT.

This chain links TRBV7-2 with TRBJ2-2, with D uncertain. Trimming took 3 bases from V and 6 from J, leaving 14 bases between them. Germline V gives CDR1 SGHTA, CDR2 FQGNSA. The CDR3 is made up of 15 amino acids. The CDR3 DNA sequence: TGTGCCAGCAGCTTCACACAGAGTGTTGCCGGGGAGCTGTTTTTT. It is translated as CASSFTQSVAGELFF.

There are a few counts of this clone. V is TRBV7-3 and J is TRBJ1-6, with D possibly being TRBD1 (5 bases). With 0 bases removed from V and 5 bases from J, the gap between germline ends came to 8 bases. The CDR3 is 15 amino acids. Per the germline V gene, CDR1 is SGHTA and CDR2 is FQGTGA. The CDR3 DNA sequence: TGTGCCAGCAGCTTAACACAGGACAATAATTCACCCCTCCACTTT. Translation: CASSLTQDNNSPLHF.

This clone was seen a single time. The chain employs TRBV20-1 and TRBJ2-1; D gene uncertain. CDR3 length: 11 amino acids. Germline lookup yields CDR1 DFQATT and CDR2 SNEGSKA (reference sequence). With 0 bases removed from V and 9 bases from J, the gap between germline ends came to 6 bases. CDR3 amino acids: CSAREAAEQFF. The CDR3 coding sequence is TGCAGTGCTAGAGAGGCGGCTGAGCAGTTCTTC.

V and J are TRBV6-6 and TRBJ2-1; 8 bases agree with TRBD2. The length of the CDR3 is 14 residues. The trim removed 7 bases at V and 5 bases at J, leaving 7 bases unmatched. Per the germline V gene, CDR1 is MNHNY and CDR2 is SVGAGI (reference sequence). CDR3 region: CASNRAGENNEQFF. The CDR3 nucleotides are TGTGCCAGCAACCGAGCGGGGGAGAACAATGAGCAGTTCTTC.

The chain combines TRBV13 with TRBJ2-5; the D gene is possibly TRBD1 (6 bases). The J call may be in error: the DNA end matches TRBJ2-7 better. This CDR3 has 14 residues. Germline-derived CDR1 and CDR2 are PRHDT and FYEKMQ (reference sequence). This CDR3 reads CASSPLRGSYEQYF. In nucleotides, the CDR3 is TGTGCCAGCAGCCCCCTAAGGGGGAGCTACGAGCAGTACTTC.

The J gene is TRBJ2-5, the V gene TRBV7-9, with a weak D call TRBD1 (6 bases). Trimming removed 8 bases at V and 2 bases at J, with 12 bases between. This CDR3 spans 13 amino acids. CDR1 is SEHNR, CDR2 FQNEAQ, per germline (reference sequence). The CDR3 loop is CASGRQEQETQYF. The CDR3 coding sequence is TGTGCCAGCGGGAGACAGGAACAAGAGACCCAGTACTTC.